A selection of T cell receptor beta chains follows, all from one sample in a study of blood T cell repertoires in COVID-19. The table came from immunoSEQ multiplex PCR; TCRdb's copy has only in-frame clones and leaves some out. The sample carries about 220,000 clones, approximately 82% recorded once. Sequencing was done on a sample of peripheral blood. Source of these receptors: a man aged 40-49 years who had recovered from COVID-19. The CDR3 runs from the conserved cysteine through the conserved F or W. The D gene is left open where the match is weak. Clone size, where shown, is once, few, many, or a class for clones that have expanded.

V,length,D,J,size,DNA,CDR3
TRBV7-2,15,NA,TRBJ1-3,NA,TGTGCCAGCAGCTTATGGGTTGGACTTAAGGAGACCATATATTTT,CASSLWVGLKETIYF
TRBV7-9,13,NA,TRBJ2-2,NA,TGTGCCAGCAGCCGCCAGAGGACCGGGGAGCTGTTTTTT,CASSRQRTGELFF
TRBV24-1,15,TRBD1,TRBJ2-3,NA,TGTGCCACCAGTGCCGCGACAGGGGGCCCAGATACGCAGTATTTT,CATSAATGGPDTQYF
TRBV15,13,NA,TRBJ1-1,NA,TGTGCCACTACTTGGCGGCGGAACACTGAAGCTTTCTTT,CATTWRRNTEAFF
TRBV4-3,14,NA,TRBJ2-7,NA,TGCGCCAGCAGCCAAGCGCTACAGGGCTACGAGCAGTACTTC,CASSQALQGYEQYF
TRBV12-3/TRBV12-4,12,NA,TRBJ2-2,NA,TGTGCCAGCAGTTTCCTCCTCGGGGAGCTGTTTTTT,CASSFLLGELFF
TRBV10-2,14,NA,TRBJ1-5,NA,TGCGCCAGCAGTGACAGGGAGGCCAATCAGCCCCAGCATTTT,CASSDREANQPQHF
TRBV5-5,15,NA,TRBJ2-6,NA,TGTGCCAGCAGCTTGGGACACTCTGGGGCCAACGTCCTGACTTTC,CASSLGHSGANVLTF
TRBV5-1,15,NA,TRBJ2-2,NA,TGCGCCAGCAGCTTGGGACAGGCGTACACCGGGGAGCTGTTTTTT,CASSLGQAYTGELFF
TRBV18,15,NA,TRBJ2-3,NA,TGTGCCAGCTCACCAATCGCGGGCATCGGGGATACGCAGTATTTT,CASSPIAGIGDTQYF
TRBV19,14,NA,TRBJ2-7,NA,TGTGCCAGTAGTATAGGGACAGCCGGCTACGAGCAGTACTTC,CASSIGTAGYEQYF
TRBV10-2,14,TRBD2,TRBJ2-4,NA,TGCGCCAGCAGTGAGGCTAGCGGGGGAAACATTCAGTACTTC,CASSEASGGNIQYF
TRBV21-1,13,NA,TRBJ1-2,NA,TGTGCCAGCAGCAAAGGCCAGGGGAATGGCTACACCTTC,CASSKGQGNGYTF
TRBV29-1,12,NA,TRBJ2-2,few,TGCAGCGTTTTTGAGGGTGGCGGGGAGCTGTTTTTT,CSVFEGGGELFF
TRBV14,18,TRBD1,TRBJ1-5,NA,TGTGCCAGCAGCCAAGATATTCGGGGACAGTATAGCAATCAGCCCCAGCATTTT,CASSQDIRGQYSNQPQHF
TRBV7-6,16,NA,TRBJ2-3,NA,TGTGCCAGCAGCTTAGCGGGTGCTAGCGCGAAGGATACGCAGTATTTT,CASSLAGASAKDTQYF
TRBV19,16,TRBD1,TRBJ1-1,NA,TGTGCCAGTAGTTCGGTCCCTACAGGGGGTAACACTGAAGCTTTCTTT,CASSSVPTGGNTEAFF
TRBV6-2/TRBV6-3,15,NA,TRBJ2-7,NA,TGTGCCAGCAGTTCTCGGGAAGTAGGGATCTACGAGCAGTACTTC,CASSSREVGIYEQYF
TRBV5-1,16,TRBD2,TRBJ2-5,NA,TGCGCCAGCAGCTTGGCCCCGGGACTACCTCAAGAGACCCAGTACTTC,CASSLAPGLPQETQYF
TRBV19,14,TRBD2,TRBJ2-1,NA,TGTGCCAGTAGCCGGACTAGCGGGAGTAACGAGCAGTTCTTC,CASSRTSGSNEQFF
TRBV25-1,17,TRBD1,TRBJ2-2,NA,TGTGCCAGCAGTGAACCTTTGGGACAGGGGAACACCGGGGAGCTGTTTTTT,CASSEPLGQGNTGELFF
TRBV29-1,12,NA,TRBJ1-1,NA,TGCAGCGCTATGGGACAGAACACTGAAGCTTTCTTT,CSAMGQNTEAFF
TRBV10-2,14,NA,TRBJ2-1,NA,TGCGCCAGCTCTACCTATACCCAGACAGATGAGCAGTTCTTC,CASSTYTQTDEQFF
TRBV2,14,TRBD1,TRBJ1-4,NA,TGTGCCAGCAGTGGTGGGACAGGGAATGAAAAACTGTTTTTT,CASSGGTGNEKLFF
TRBV5-6,19,TRBD2,TRBJ2-3,NA,TGTGCCAGCAGCTCTCACGGGACTAGCGGGGGGATCTACACAGATACGCAGTATTTT,CASSSHGTSGGIYTDTQYF
TRBV7-2,16,NA,TRBJ1-2,NA,TGTGCCAGCACCCCGAGGCCCCCGGCACTCTGGGATGGCTACACCTTC,CASTPRPPALWDGYTF
TRBV10-1,14,TRBD2,TRBJ2-3,NA,TGCGCCAGTTCGACTAGCGGGAGTACGGATACGCAGTATTTT,CASSTSGSTDTQYF
TRBV11-3,17,NA,TRBJ2-5,NA,TGTGCCAGCAGCTTAGATCCTCGAAACCAACCAGGGGAGACCCAGTACTTC,CASSLDPRNQPGETQYF
TRBV19,15,TRBD1,TRBJ2-6,NA,TGTGCCAGTAGTGGACAGGGCTTTGGGGCCAACGTCCTGACTTTC,CASSGQGFGANVLTF
TRBV7-2,12,NA,TRBJ2-3,NA,TGTGCCAGCAACCGAGTAACAGATACGCAGTATTTT,CASNRVTDTQYF
TRBV30,15,NA,TRBJ2-6,NA,TGTGCCTGGAGTGTAGTCTACTCTGGGGCCAACGTCCTGACTTTC,CAWSVVYSGANVLTF
TRBV5-1,15,TRBD1,TRBJ2-5,NA,TGCGCCAGCAGCTGGGACAGGGGGGACGGAGAGACCCAGTACTTC,CASSWDRGDGETQYF
TRBV4-3,15,TRBD2,TRBJ2-7,NA,TGCGCCAGCAGCCAAGACGCTAGCGGGAGCTACGAGCAGTACTTC,CASSQDASGSYEQYF
TRBV20-1,13,NA,TRBJ2-7,NA,TGCAGTGCTAGTCCAGAGGCAATCTACGAGCAGTACTTC,CSASPEAIYEQYF
TRBV7-2,13,TRBD1,TRBJ2-7,NA,TGTGCCAGCAGCTTAGCAAGACAGGGGGTACTTTACTTC,CASSLARQGVLYF
TRBV5-5,13,NA,TRBJ1-1,NA,TGTGCCAGCAGCCTAGGGGGGGTCACTGAAGCTTTCTTT,CASSLGGVTEAFF
TRBV29-1,13,NA,TRBJ1-1,NA,TGCAGCGTGCCTGGGACACTGAACACTGAAGCTTTCTTT,CSVPGTLNTEAFF
TRBV27,14,TRBD1,TRBJ2-7,once,TGTGCCAGCAGGACTAGGACAGGGGTAGGCGAGCAGTACTTC,CASRTRTGVGEQYF
TRBV11-2,14,TRBD1,TRBJ2-7,NA,TGTGCCAGCAGCCTCGGACAGGGCGCCTACGAGCAGTACTTC,CASSLGQGAYEQYF
TRBV29-1,12,TRBD2,TRBJ2-7,NA,TGCAGCGTTGTGGCTAGCGGATACGAGCAGTACTTC,CSVVASGYEQYF
TRBV30,18,NA,TRBJ1-6,once,TGTGCCTGGAGCACCGGGACTGAGTCAATCTCCTATAATTCACCCCTCCACTTT,CAWSTGTESISYNSPLHF
TRBV5-1,14,NA,TRBJ1-1,few,TGCGCCAGCAGCCCGACAGCGAGCAACACTGAAGCTTTCTTT,CASSPTASNTEAFF
TRBV10-2,14,TRBD2,TRBJ2-3,NA,TGCGCCAGCAGTGTTAGCGGGAGGACAGATACGCAGTATTTT,CASSVSGRTDTQYF
TRBV2,14,NA,TRBJ1-3,NA,TGTGCCAGCAGTGAACGCAGGGAAGCCAACACCATATATTTT,CASSERREANTIYF
TRBV5-4,19,TRBD1,TRBJ1-3,NA,TGTGCCAGCAGTCGGGGACCGGGACAGGGGAGGTTTACTGGAAACACCATATATTTT,CASSRGPGQGRFTGNTIYF
TRBV10-3,16,NA,TRBJ1-4,once,TGTGCCATCAGTGAATCGGACAGTTCAACTAATGAAAAACTGTTTTTT,CAISESDSSTNEKLFF
TRBV5-4,17,TRBD2,TRBJ2-2,NA,TGTGCCAGCAGTTCCGGGACTAGCGGGAGACACACCGGGGAGCTGTTTTTT,CASSSGTSGRHTGELFF
TRBV2,11,TRBD1,TRBJ2-7,NA,TGTGCCAGCACCGGGACAGGGGAGCAGTACTTC,CASTGTGEQYF
TRBV5-1,15,TRBD2,TRBJ2-7,few,TGCGCCAGCAGCTTGGGAGGGACTAGCGGTAACGAGCAGTACTTC,CASSLGGTSGNEQYF
TRBV21-1,17,NA,TRBJ1-5,NA,TGTGCCAGCAGCAAAGACTGGACAGCGATTAGCAATCAGCCCCAGCATTTT,CASSKDWTAISNQPQHF
TRBV18,13,NA,TRBJ1-1,few,TGTGCCAGCTCACCACAACAGGGAAGTGGTGCTTTCTTT,CASSPQQGSGAFF
TRBV5-1,17,TRBD1,TRBJ1-3,NA,TGCGCCAGCTCCTTGGGGGGACAGGGGGCGTCTGGAAACACCATATATTTT,CASSLGGQGASGNTIYF
TRBV6-5,13,NA,TRBJ2-3,once,TGTGCCAGCAGGGGGACGGGAGTAGATACGCAGTATTTT,CASRGTGVDTQYF
TRBV10-1,14,NA,TRBJ2-7,NA,TGCGCCAGCAGTGAGTCCCACCGGGGCTACGAGCAGTACTTC,CASSESHRGYEQYF
TRBV5-4,15,NA,TRBJ2-7,NA,TGTGCCAGCAGCTTGGGGGCCCAAAGCTCCTACGAGCAGTACTTC,CASSLGAQSSYEQYF
TRBV5-6,14,NA,TRBJ2-7,few,TGTGCCAGCAGCCTACTCCTAAAACAGGCGGAGAAGTACTTC,CASSLLLKQAEKYF
TRBV7-6,18,NA,TRBJ2-1,NA,TGTGCCAGCAGCTTAGTTTTCTCGCGGGTGAGCTCCTACAATGAGCAGTTCTTC,CASSLVFSRVSSYNEQFF
TRBV5-1,14,NA,TRBJ1-1,NA,TGCGCCAGCGGCCGGGGGACGATGAACACTGAAGCTTTCTTT,CASGRGTMNTEAFF
TRBV11-2,16,TRBD1,TRBJ2-3,NA,TGTGCCAGCAGGGGAGTATTAGACAGGGTTACAGATACGCAGTATTTT,CASRGVLDRVTDTQYF
TRBV19,12,NA,TRBJ2-3,NA,TGTGCCAGTAGCCAGACTAAAGATACGCAGTATTTT,CASSQTKDTQYF